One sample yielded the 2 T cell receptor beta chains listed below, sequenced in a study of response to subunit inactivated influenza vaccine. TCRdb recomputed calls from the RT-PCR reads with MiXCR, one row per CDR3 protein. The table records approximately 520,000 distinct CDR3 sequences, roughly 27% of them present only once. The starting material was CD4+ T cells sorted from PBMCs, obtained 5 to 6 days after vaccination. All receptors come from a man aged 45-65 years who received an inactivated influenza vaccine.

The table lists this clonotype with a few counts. In DNA form, the CDR3 reads TGTGCCAGCAGCTTAGTGCGTTTCCACCACAATGAGCAGTTCTTC. Encoded protein: CASSLVRFHHNEQFF. The chain carries TRBV7-8 and TRBJ2-1; the D is unclear. Trimming stripped 1 base from V and 5 bases from J, with 12 bases between. This CDR3 has 15 residues. Germline loops: CDR1 SGHVS, CDR2 FQNEAQ.

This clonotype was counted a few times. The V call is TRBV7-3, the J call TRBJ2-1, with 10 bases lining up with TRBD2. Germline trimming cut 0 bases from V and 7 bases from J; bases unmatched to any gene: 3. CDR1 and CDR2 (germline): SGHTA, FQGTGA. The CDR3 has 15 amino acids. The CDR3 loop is CASSLTLAGNNEQFF. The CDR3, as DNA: TGTGCCAGCAGCTTAACACTAGCGGGAAATAATGAGCAGTTCTTC.